Listed below are T cell receptor beta chains from one sample, sequenced in a study of identical twins. TCRdb passed the 5' RACE reads through MiXCR, listing each CDR3 protein once. This table has nearly 650,000 distinct CDR3 sequences, about 7.1% appearing once. These data were likewise used in another study, on yellow fever vaccine responses in identical twins.

The sequenced sample consisted of PBMCs. These receptors were collected from a woman aged 18-35 years in good health. The CDR3 runs from the conserved cysteine through the conserved F or W. Each record gives: D gene, CDR3 length, clone size, V gene, J gene, CDR3 DNA, CDR3 protein. A D gene is named only where the DNA matches it firmly. Clone size is stated in some rows and not others, as once, few, many or a class when expanded.

D gene: .
CDR3 length: 14
clone size: many
V gene: TRBV9
J gene: TRBJ2-3
CDR3 DNA: TGTGCCAGCACCACAGGTCCCTCCACAGATACGCAGTATTTT
CDR3 protein: CASTTGPSTDTQYF

D gene: .
CDR3 length: 15
clone size: many
V gene: TRBV5-1
J gene: TRBJ2-1
CDR3 DNA: TGCGCCAGCAGCTTGGGGCAAACCTCCTACAATGAGCAGTTCTTC
CDR3 protein: CASSLGQTSYNEQFF

D gene: .
CDR3 length: 15
clone size: .
V gene: TRBV20-1
J gene: TRBJ2-5
CDR3 DNA: TGCAGTGCTACCAGGGTGATGGTGGCCAGAGAGACCCAGTACTTC
CDR3 protein: CSATRVMVARETQYF

D gene: .
CDR3 length: 12
clone size: .
V gene: TRBV20-1
J gene: TRBJ1-4
CDR3 DNA: TGCAGTGCTGTTCCAACTAATGAAAAACTGTTTTTT
CDR3 protein: CSAVPTNEKLFF

D gene: .
CDR3 length: 13
clone size: many
V gene: TRBV20-1
J gene: TRBJ2-3
CDR3 DNA: TGCAGTGCACTCACAGGGCCTACAGATACGCAGTATTTT
CDR3 protein: CSALTGPTDTQYF

D gene: .
CDR3 length: 15
clone size: many
V gene: TRBV9
J gene: TRBJ2-7
CDR3 DNA: TGTGCCAGCAGCGTAGGCGGGAATGGGGAATACGAGCAGTACTTC
CDR3 protein: CASSVGGNGEYEQYF

D gene: .
CDR3 length: 11
clone size: many
V gene: TRBV29-1
J gene: TRBJ2-7
CDR3 DNA: TGCAGCGTTGAAGACAGCTACGAGCAGTACTTC
CDR3 protein: CSVEDSYEQYF

D gene: .
CDR3 length: 15
clone size: many
V gene: TRBV10-3
J gene: TRBJ1-5
CDR3 DNA: TGTGCCATCAGTGAGTCGGGGCGGAAAGATCAGCCCCAGCATTTT
CDR3 protein: CAISESGRKDQPQHF

D gene: .
CDR3 length: 13
clone size: .
V gene: TRBV18
J gene: TRBJ2-7
CDR3 DNA: TGTGCCAGCTCACCTCGGACCAAGTACGAGCAGTACTTC
CDR3 protein: CASSPRTKYEQYF

D gene: .
CDR3 length: 13
clone size: .
V gene: TRBV5-5
J gene: TRBJ2-2
CDR3 DNA: TGTGCCAGCAGCCCGAGGTCTTTAGGGGAGCTGTTTTTT
CDR3 protein: CASSPRSLGELFF